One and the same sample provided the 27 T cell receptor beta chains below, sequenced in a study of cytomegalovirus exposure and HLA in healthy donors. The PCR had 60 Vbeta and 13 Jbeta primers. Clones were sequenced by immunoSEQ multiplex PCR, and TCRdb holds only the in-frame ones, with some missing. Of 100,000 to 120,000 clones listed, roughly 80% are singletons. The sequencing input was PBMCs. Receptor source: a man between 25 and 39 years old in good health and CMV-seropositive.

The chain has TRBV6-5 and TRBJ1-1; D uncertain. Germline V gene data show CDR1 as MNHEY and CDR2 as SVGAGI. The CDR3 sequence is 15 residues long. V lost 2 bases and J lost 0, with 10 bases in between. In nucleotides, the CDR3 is TGTGCCAGCAGTTACAGCTTGGTCATGAACACTGAAGCTTTCTTT. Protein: CASSYSLVMNTEAFF.

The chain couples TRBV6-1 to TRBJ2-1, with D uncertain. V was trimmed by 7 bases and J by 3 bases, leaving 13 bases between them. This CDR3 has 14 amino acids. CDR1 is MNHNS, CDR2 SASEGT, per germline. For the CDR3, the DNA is TGTGCCAGCATGAGTCTTCTGATCTACAATGAGCAGTTCTTC. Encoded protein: CASMSLLIYNEQFF.

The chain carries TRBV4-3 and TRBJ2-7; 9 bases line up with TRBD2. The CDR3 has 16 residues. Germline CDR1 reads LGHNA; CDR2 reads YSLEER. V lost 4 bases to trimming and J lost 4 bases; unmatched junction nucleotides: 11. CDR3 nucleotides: TGCGCCAGCAGCCTGGCTGCCGGCGGGGGGGTTTACGAGCAGTACTTC. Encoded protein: CASSLAAGGGVYEQYF.

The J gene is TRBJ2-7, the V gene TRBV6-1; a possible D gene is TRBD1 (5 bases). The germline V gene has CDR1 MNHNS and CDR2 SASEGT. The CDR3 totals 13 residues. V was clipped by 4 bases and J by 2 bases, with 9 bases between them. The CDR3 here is CASSAHRTYEQYF. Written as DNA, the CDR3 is TGTGCCAGCAGTGCACACAGGACCTACGAGCAGTACTTC.

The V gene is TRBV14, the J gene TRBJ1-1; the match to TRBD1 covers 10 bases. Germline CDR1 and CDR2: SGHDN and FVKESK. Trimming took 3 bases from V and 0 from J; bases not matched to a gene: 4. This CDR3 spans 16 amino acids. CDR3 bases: TGTGCCAGCAGCCATAGGGACAGGGGAATGAACACTGAAGCTTTCTTT. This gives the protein CASSHRDRGMNTEAFF.

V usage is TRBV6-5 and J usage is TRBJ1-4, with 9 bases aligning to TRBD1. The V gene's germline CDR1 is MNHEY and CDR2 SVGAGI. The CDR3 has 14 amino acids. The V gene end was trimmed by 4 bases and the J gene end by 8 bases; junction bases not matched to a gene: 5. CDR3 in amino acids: CASSSTGGAEKLFF. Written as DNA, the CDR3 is TGTGCCAGCAGTTCTACAGGGGGCGCGGAAAAACTGTTTTTT.

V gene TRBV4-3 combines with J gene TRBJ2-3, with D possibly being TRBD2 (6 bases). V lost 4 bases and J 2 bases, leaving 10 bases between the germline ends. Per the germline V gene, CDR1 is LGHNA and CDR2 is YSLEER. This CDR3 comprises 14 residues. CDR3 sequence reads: CASSLEGNTDTQYF. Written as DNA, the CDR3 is TGCGCCAGCAGCCTGGAGGGAAACACAGATACGCAGTATTTT.

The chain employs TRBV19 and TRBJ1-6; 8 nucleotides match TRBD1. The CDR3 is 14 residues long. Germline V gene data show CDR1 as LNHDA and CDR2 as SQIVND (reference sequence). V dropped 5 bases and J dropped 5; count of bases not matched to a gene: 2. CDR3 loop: CASSLTGDNSPLHF. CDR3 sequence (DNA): TGTGCCAGTAGTCTGACAGGGGATAATTCACCCCTCCACTTT. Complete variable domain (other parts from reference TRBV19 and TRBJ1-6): DGGITQSPKYLFRKEGQNVTLSCEQNLNHDAMYWYRQDPGQGLRLIYYSQIVNDFQKGDIAEGYSVSREKKESFPLTVTSAQKNPTAFYLCASSLTGDNSPLHFGNGTRLTVT.

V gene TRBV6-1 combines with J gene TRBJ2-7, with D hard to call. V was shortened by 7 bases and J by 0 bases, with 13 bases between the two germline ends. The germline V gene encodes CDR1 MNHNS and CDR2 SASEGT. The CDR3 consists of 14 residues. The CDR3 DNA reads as TGTGCCAGCATTTCCGCATGGAGCTCCTACGAGCAGTACTTC. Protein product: CASISAWSSYEQYF.

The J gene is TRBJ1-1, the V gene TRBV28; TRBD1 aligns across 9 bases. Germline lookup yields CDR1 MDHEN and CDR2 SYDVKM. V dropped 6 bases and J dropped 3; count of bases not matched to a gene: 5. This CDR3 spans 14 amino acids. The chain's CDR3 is CASSLTGGDTEAFF. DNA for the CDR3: TGTGCCAGCAGCCTGACAGGGGGGGACACTGAAGCTTTCTTT.

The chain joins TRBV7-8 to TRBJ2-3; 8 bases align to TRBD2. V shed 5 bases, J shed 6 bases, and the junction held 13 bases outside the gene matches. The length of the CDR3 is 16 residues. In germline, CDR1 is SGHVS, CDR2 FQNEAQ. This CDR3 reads CASSPPGTRGRDTQYF. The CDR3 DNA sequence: TGTGCCAGCAGCCCACCCGGGACTAGAGGGAGGGATACGCAGTATTTT. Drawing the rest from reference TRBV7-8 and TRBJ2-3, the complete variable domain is GAGVSQSPRYKVAKRGQDVALRCDPISGHVSLFWYQQALGQGPEFLTYFQNEAQLDKSGLPSDRFFAERPEGSVSTLKIQRTQQEDSAVYLCASSPPGTRGRDTQYFGPGTRLTVL.

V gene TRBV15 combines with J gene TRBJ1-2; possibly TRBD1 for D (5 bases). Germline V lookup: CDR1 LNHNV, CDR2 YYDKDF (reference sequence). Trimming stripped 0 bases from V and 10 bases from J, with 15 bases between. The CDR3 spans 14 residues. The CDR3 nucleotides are TGTGCCACCAGCAGAGATAGTACAGGCGGGGACTACACCTTC. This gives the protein CATSRDSTGGDYTF.

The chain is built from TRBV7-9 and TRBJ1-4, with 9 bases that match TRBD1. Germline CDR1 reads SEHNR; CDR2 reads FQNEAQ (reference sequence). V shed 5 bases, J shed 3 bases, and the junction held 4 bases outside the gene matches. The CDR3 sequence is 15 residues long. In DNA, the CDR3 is TGTGCCAGCAGCCGGTGGACAGGGGCTAATGAAAAACTGTTTTTT. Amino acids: CASSRWTGANEKLFF.

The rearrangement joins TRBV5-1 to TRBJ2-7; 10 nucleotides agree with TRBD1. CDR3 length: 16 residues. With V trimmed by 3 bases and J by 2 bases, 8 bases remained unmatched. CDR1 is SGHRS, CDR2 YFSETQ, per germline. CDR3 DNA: TGCGCCAGCAGCTGGGACCGGGACAGGGGAACCTACGAGCAGTACTTC. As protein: CASSWDRDRGTYEQYF. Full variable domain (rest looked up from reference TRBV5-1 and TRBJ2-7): KAGVTQTPRYLIKTRGQQVTLSCSPISGHRSVSWYQQTPGQGLQFLFEYFSETQRNKGNFPGRFSGRQFSNSRSEMNVSTLELGDSALYLCASSWDRDRGTYEQYFGPGTRLTVT.

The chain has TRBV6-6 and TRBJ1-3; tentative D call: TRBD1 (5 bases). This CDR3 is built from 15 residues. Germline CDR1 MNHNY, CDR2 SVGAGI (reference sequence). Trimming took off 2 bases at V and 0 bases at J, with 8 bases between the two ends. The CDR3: CASSYSGASGNTIYF. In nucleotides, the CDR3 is TGTGCCAGCAGTTACAGCGGGGCCTCTGGAAACACCATATATTTT.

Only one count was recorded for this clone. The CDR3 protein is CASSGQSFQETQYF. CDR3 DNA: TGTGCCAGTAGTGGCCAATCGTTCCAAGAGACCCAGTACTTC. The chain carries TRBV19 and TRBJ2-5; D is uncertain. This CDR3 is 14 amino acids long. Trimming shortened V by 5 bases and J by 1 base, and 11 bases separated the two germline ends. CDR1 is LNHDA, CDR2 SQIVND, per germline (reference sequence).

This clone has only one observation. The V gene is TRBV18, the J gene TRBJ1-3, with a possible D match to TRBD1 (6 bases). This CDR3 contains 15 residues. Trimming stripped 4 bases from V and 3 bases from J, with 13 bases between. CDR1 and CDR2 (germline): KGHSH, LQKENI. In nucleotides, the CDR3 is TGTGCCAGCTCACTGGGACATGCGGATGGAAACACCATATATTTT. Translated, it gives CASSLGHADGNTIYF.

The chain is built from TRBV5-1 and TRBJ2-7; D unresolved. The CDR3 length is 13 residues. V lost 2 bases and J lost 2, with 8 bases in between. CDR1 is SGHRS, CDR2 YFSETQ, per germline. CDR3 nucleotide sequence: TGCGCCAGCAGCTTACGGGTTACCTACGAGCAGTACTTC. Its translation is CASSLRVTYEQYF. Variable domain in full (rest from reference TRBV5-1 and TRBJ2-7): KAGVTQTPRYLIKTRGQQVTLSCSPISGHRSVSWYQQTPGQGLQFLFEYFSETQRNKGNFPGRFSGRQFSNSRSEMNVSTLELGDSALYLCASSLRVTYEQYFGPGTRLTVT.

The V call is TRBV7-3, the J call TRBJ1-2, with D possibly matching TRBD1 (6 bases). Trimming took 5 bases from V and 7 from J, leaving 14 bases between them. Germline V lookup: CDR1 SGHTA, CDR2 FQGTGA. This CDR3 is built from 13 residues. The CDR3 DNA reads TGTGCCAGCAGCCCAGGGGCTCAGAGTGGCTACACCTTC. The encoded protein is CASSPGAQSGYTF.

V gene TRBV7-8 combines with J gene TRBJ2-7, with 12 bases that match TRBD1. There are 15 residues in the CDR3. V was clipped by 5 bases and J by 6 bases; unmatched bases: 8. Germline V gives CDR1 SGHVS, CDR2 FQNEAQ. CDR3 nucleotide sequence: TGTGCCAGCAGCCGTTCCGGGACAGGGGGCATCGAGCAGTACTTC. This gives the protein CASSRSGTGGIEQYF. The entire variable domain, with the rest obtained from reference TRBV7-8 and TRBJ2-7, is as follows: GAGVSQSPRYKVAKRGQDVALRCDPISGHVSLFWYQQALGQGPEFLTYFQNEAQLDKSGLPSDRFFAERPEGSVSTLKIQRTQQEDSAVYLCASSRSGTGGIEQYFGPGTRLTVT.

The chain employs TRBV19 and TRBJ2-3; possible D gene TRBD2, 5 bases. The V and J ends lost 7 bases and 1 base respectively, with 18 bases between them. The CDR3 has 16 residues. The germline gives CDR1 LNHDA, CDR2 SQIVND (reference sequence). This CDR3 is CASTYGRTGGTDTQYF. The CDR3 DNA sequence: TGTGCCAGTACCTATGGGAGAACCGGGGGCACAGATACGCAGTATTTT.

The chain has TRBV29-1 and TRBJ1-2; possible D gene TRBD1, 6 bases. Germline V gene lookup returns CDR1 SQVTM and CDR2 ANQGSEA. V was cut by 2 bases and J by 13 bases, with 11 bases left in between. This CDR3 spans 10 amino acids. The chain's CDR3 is CSVESGDRTF. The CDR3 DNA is TGCAGCGTTGAATCAGGGGATCGCACCTTC. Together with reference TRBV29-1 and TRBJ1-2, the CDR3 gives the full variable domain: SAVISQKPSRDICQRGTSLTIQCQVDSQVTMMFWYRQQPGQSLTLIATANQGSEATYESGFVIDKFPISRPNLTFSTLTVSNMSPEDSSIYLCSVESGDRTFGSGTRLTVV.

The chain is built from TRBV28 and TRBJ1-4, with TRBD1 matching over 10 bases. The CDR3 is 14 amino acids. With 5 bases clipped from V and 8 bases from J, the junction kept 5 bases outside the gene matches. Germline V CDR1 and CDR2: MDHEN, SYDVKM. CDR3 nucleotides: TGTGCCAGCAGTCCGTGGACAGGGGGGGAAAAACTGTTTTTT. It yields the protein CASSPWTGGEKLFF.

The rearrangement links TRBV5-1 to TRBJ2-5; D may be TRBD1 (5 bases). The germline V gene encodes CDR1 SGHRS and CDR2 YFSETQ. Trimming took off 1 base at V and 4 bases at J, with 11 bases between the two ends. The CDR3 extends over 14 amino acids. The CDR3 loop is CASSLQWGRETQYF. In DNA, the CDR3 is TGCGCCAGCAGCTTGCAGTGGGGCCGAGAGACCCAGTACTTC.

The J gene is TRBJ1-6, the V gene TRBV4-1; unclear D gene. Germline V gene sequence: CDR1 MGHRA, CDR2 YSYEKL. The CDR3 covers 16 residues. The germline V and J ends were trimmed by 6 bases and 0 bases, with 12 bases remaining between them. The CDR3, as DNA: TGCGCCAGCAGTACTAGTCCGGGCTCCTATAATTCACCCCTCCACTTT. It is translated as CASSTSPGSYNSPLHF.

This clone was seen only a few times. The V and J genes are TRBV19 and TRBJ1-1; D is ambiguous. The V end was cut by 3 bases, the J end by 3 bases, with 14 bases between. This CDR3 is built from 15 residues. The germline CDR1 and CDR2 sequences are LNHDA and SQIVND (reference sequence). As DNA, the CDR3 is TGTGCCAGTAGTATTGCGGTCTCCGGGGACACTGAAGCTTTCTTT. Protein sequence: CASSIAVSGDTEAFF. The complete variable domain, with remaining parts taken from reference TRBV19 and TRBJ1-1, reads DGGITQSPKYLFRKEGQNVTLSCEQNLNHDAMYWYRQDPGQGLRLIYYSQIVNDFQKGDIAEGYSVSREKKESFPLTVTSAQKNPTAFYLCASSIAVSGDTEAFFGQGTRLTVV.

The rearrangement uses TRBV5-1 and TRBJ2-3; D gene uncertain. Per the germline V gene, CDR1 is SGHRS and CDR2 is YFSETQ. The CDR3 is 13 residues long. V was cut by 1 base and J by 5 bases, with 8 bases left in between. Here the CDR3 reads CASSLNSRDTQYF. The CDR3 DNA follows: TGCGCCAGCAGCTTGAACAGTAGAGATACGCAGTATTTT.